This TCR beta chain is drawn from a study of T cells in Graves' hyperthyroidism and ophthalmopathy. General study points: Median prediction lead before ophthalmopathy onset was six to eight months with the model.

From RNA transcripts, TCR beta CDR3 regions were amplified. The TCR CDR3 was amplified in a first-round RT-PCR using the HTBI primer set. In TCRdb, the multiplex PCR reads were re-called with MiXCR into one record per CDR3 protein. The sample includes some 350,000 distinct CDR3 sequences, approximately 13% of them seen just once. In the case of this clonotype: Its antigen is not known.

Exclusion of a patient resulted from uncontrolled infection, other autoimmune disease, pregnancy or lactation. PBMCs were sourced from over 8.5 ml fresh peripheral blood. Specimen: blood. The sequence was obtained from a woman in her thirties or forties with Graves' ophthalmopathy.

The CDR3 sequence: CSAKISGALRAFF. CDR3 in DNA: TGCAGTGCTAAAATCTCAGGGGCGCTTCGTGCTTTCTTT. The V gene is TRBV20-1, the J gene TRBJ1-1, with D possibly being TRBD1 (6 bases). The CDR3 runs to 13 residues. Germline V lookup: CDR1 DFQATT, CDR2 SNEGSKA (reference sequence). The V and J ends lost 4 bases and 11 bases respectively, with 20 bases between them.